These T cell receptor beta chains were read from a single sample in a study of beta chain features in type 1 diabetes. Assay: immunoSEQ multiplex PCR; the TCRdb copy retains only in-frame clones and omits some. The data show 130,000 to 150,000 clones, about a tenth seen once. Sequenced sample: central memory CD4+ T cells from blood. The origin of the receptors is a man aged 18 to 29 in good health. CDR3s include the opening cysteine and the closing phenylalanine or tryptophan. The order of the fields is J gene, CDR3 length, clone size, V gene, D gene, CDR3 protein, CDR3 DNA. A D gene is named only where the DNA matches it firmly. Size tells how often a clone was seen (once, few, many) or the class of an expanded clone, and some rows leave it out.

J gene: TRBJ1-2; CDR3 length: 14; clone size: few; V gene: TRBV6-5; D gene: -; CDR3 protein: CASSEVPGQGGYTF; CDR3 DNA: TGTGCCAGCAGTGAAGTTCCCGGCCAGGGTGGCTACACCTTC
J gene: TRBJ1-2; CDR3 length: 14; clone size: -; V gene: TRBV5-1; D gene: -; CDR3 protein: CATKLQGNSYGYTF; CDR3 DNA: TGCGCCACCAAACTCCAGGGGAACAGCTATGGCTACACCTTC
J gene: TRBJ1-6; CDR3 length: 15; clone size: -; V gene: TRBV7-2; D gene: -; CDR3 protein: CASSLEFTANSPLHF; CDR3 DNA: TGTGCCAGCAGCTTAGAATTCACAGCTAATTCACCCCTCCACTTT
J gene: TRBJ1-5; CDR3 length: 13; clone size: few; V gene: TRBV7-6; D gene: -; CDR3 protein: CASSLDEAQPQHF; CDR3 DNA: TGTGCCAGCAGCTTAGACGAGGCTCAGCCCCAGCATTTT
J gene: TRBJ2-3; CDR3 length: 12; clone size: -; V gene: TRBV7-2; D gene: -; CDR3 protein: CASSRYTDTQYF; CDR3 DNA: TGTGCCAGCAGCCGGTACACAGATACGCAGTATTTT
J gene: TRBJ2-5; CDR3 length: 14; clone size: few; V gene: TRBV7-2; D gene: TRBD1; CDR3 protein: CASSLAGTGETQYF; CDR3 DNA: TGTGCCAGCAGCTTAGCAGGGACAGGGGAGACCCAGTACTTC
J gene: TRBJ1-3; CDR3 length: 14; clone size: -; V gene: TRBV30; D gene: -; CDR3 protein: CAWSISGVRNTIYF; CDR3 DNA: TGTGCCTGGAGCATCTCGGGAGTCCGAAACACCATATATTTT
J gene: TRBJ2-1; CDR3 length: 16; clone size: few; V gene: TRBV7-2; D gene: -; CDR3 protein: CASQNAGSESYNEQFF; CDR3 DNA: TGTGCCAGCCAGAACGCCGGGTCCGAGAGCTACAATGAGCAGTTCTTC
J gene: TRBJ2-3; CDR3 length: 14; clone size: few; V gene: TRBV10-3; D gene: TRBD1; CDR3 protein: CAITGTGLGDTQYF; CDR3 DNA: TGTGCCATCACCGGGACAGGTTTAGGGGATACGCAGTATTTT
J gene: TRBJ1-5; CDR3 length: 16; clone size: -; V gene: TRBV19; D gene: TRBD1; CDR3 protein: CASSNGRQGVIQPQHF; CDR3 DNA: TGTGCCAGTAGTAACGGGCGACAGGGGGTCATTCAGCCCCAGCATTTT
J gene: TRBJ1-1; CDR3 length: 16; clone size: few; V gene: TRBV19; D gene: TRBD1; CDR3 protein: CASSTWDRGAVTEAFF; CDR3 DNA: TGTGCCAGTAGTACCTGGGACAGGGGGGCTGTCACTGAAGCTTTCTTT
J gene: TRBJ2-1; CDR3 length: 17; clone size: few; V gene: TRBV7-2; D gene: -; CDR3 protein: CASSIATGRGGQNEQFF; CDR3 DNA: TGTGCCAGCAGCATTGCCACAGGGAGGGGCGGGCAGAATGAGCAGTTCTTC
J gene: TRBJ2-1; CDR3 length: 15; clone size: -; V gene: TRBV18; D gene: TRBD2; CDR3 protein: CASSQPSGAGNEQFF; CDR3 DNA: TGTGCCAGCTCTCAACCTAGCGGGGCTGGCAATGAGCAGTTCTTC